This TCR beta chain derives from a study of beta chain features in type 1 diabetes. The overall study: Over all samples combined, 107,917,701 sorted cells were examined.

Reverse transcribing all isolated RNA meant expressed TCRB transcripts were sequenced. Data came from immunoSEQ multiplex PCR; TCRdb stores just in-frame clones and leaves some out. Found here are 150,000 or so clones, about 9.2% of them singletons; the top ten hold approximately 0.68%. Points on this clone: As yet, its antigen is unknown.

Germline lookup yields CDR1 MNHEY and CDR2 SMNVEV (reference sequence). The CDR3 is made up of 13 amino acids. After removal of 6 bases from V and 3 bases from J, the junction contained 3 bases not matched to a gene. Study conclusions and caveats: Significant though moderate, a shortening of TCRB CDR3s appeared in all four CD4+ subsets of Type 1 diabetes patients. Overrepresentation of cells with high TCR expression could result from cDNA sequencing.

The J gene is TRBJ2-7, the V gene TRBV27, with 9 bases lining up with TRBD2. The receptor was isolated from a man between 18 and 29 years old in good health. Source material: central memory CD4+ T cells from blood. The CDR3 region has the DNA TGTGCCAGCAGGCCAGCGGGGGGCTACGAGCAGTACTTC. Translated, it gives CASRPAGGYEQYF.